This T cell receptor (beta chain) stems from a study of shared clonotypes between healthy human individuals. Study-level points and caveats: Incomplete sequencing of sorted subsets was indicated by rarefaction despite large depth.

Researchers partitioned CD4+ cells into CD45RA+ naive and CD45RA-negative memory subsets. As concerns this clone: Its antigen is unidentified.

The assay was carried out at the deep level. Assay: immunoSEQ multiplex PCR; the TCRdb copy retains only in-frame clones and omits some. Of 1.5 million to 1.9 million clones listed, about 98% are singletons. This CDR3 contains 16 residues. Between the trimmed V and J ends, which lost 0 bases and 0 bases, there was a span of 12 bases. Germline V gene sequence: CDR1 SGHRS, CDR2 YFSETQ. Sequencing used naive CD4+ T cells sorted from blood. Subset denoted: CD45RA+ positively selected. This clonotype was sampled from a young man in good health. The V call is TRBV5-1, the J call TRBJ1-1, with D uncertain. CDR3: CASSLDGRHMNTEAFF. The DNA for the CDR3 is TGCGCCAGCAGCTTGGATGGCAGACACATGAACACTGAAGCTTTCTTT.